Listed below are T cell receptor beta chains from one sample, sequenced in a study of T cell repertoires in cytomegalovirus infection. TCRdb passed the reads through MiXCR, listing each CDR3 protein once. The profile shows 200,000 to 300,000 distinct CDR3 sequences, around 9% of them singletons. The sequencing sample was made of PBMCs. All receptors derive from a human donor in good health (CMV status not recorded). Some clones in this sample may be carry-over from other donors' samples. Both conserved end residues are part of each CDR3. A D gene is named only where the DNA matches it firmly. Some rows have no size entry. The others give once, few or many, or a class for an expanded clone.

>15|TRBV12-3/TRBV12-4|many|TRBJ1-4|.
CASSLARTSREKLFF
TGTGCCAGCAGTTTAGCGAGGACCTCCAGGGAAAAACTGTTTTTT
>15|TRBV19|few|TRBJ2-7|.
CASSIGRDIIYEQYF
TGTGCCAGTAGTATTGGCAGGGATATAATCTACGAGCAGTACTTC
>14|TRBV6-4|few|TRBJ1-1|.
CASRASGQNTEAFF
TGTGCCAGCAGGGCTTCGGGACAGAACACTGAAGCTTTCTTT
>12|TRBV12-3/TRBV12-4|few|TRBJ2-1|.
CASRRTTGEQFF
TGTGCCAGCAGGCGGACTACCGGTGAGCAGTTCTTC
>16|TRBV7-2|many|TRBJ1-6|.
CASSPSGGGLVSPLHF
TGTGCCAGCAGCCCCTCCGGGGGGGGGTTAGTGTCACCCCTCCACTTT
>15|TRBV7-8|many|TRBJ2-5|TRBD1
CASSPGTVSQETQYF
TGTGCCAGCAGCCCCGGGACAGTCTCACAAGAGACCCAGTACTTC
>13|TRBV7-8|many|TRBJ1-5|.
CASSLTGQQPQHF
TGTGCCAGCAGCTTAACAGGACAACAGCCCCAGCATTTT
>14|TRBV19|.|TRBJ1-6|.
CASSASTGTSPLHF
TGTGCCAGTAGTGCCTCGACAGGTACTTCACCCCTCCACTTT
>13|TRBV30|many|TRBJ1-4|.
CAWSIQNNEKLFF
TGTGCCTGGAGTATACAGAATAATGAAAAACTGTTTTTT
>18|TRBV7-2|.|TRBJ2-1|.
CASSLAATSRSLYNEQFF
TGTGCCAGCAGCTTAGCCGCCACTTCGCGGAGCCTCTACAATGAGCAGTTCTTC
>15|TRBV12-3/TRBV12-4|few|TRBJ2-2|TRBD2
CASSLIAGGAGELFF
TGTGCCAGCAGTTTGATAGCGGGGGGGGCCGGGGAGCTGTTTTTT
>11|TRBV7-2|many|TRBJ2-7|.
CASSYTDEQYF
TGTGCCAGCAGCTACACCGACGAGCAGTACTTC
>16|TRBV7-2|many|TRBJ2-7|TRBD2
CASSLRLAGAGIEQYF
TGTGCCAGCAGCTTAAGACTAGCGGGAGCGGGAATCGAGCAGTACTTC
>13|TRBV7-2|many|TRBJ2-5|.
CASSAGWQETQYF
TGTGCCAGCAGCGCCGGCTGGCAAGAGACCCAGTACTTC
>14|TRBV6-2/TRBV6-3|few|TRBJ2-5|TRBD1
CASRRRQGQETQYF
TGTGCCAGCCGTAGGCGACAGGGACAAGAGACCCAGTACTTC
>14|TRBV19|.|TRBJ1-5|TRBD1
CASSTTGTVQPQHF
TGTGCCAGTAGTACGACAGGGACGGTTCAGCCCCAGCATTTT
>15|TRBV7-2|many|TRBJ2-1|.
CASSPLPSSYNEQFF
TGTGCCAGCAGCCCACTACCGAGCTCCTACAATGAGCAGTTCTTC
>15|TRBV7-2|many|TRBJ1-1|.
CASSLWLVLNTEAFF
TGTGCCAGCAGCTTGTGGTTAGTATTGAACACTGAAGCTTTCTTT
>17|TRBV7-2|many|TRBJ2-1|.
CASSLTVSWRIYNEQFF
TGTGCCAGCAGCTTAACGGTCTCTTGGCGGATCTACAATGAGCAGTTCTTC
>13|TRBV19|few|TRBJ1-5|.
CASSMMGGQPQHF
TGTGCCAGTAGTATGATGGGGGGTCAGCCCCAGCATTTT
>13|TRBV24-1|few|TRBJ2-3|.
CATSDSGTDTQYF
TGTGCCACCAGTGACTCCGGGACAGATACGCAGTATTTT
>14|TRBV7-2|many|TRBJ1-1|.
CASRGGVWNTEAFF
TGTGCCAGCCGGGGGGGGGTGTGGAACACTGAAGCTTTCTTT
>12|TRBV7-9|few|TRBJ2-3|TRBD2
CATGGDTDTQYF
TGTGCCACGGGGGGAGACACAGATACGCAGTATTTT
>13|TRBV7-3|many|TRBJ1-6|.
CASSIRQNSPLHF
TGTGCCAGCAGCATAAGACAAAATTCACCCCTCCACTTT
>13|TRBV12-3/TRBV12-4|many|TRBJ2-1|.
CATTTNNYNEQFF
TGTGCCACCACGACAAATAACTACAATGAGCAGTTCTTC
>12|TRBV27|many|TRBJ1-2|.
CASSPDTSGYTF
TGTGCCAGCAGTCCTGACACATCGGGCTACACCTTC
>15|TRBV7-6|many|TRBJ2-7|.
CASSPRGGARNEQYF
TGTGCCAGCAGCCCCAGGGGGGGGGCGCGTAACGAGCAGTACTTC
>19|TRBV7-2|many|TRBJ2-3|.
CASSLNPRRKYPITDTQYF
TGTGCCAGCAGTCTCAATCCAAGGCGGAAGTACCCTATCACAGATACGCAGTATTTT
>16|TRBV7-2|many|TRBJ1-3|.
CASSSTRYFSGNTIYF
TGTGCCAGCAGCTCCACAAGATATTTCTCTGGAAACACCATATATTTT
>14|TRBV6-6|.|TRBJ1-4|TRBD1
CASKRGGGTEKLFF
TGTGCCAGCAAGAGGGGAGGGGGCACTGAAAAACTGTTTTTT
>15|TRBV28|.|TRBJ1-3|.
CASSLNGSPGNTIYF
TGTGCCAGCAGTTTAAACGGTTCTCCCGGAAACACCATATATTTT
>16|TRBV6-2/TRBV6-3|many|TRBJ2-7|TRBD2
CASSYSPSGIVYEQYF
TGTGCCAGCAGTTACTCTCCTAGCGGGATTGTCTACGAGCAGTACTTC
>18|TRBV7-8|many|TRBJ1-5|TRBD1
CASSSDRAGGVTDQPQHF
TGTGCCAGCAGCTCTGACAGGGCGGGAGGGGTAACCGATCAGCCCCAGCATTTT
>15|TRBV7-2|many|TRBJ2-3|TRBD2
CASSKLAGGTDTQYF
TGTGCCAGCAGCAAATTAGCGGGGGGCACAGATACGCAGTATTTT
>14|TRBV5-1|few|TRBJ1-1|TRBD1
CASSGTGVGSEAFF
TGCGCCAGCAGCGGGACAGGGGTTGGCTCTGAAGCTTTCTTT
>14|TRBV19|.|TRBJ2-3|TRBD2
CASARGRAADTQYF
TGTGCCAGTGCGCGCGGGAGGGCCGCAGATACGCAGTATTTT
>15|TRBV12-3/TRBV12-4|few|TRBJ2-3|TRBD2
CASSTPGTTLHTQYF
TGTGCCAGCAGCACTCCGGGGACTACCCTTCATACGCAGTATTTT
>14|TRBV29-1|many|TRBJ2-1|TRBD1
CSVRTWDRVYEQFF
TGCAGCGTTCGAACCTGGGACAGGGTCTATGAGCAGTTCTTC
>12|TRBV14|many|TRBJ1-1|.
CASSPLGAEAFF
TGTGCCAGCAGCCCCCTGGGGGCTGAAGCTTTCTTT
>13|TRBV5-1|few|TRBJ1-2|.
CASTPGGVDGYTF
TGCGCCAGCACCCCTGGGGGGGTTGATGGCTACACCTTC
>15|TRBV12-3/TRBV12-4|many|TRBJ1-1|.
CASSPSSGSNTEAFF
TGTGCCAGCAGTCCTAGCTCCGGGTCAAACACTGAAGCTTTCTTT
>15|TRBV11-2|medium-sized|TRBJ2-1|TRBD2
CASSLSGSSYNEQFF
TGTGCCAGCAGCTTAAGCGGGAGCTCCTACAATGAGCAGTTCTTC
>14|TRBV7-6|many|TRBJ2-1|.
CASSLDLGGNEQFF
TGTGCCAGCAGCTTAGACTTGGGTGGCAATGAGCAGTTCTTC
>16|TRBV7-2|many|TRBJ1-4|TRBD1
CASSLGLQGLGEKLFF
TGTGCCAGCAGCTTAGGGTTACAGGGGCTGGGTGAAAAACTGTTTTTT
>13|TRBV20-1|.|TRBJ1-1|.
CSALTDMNTEAFF
TGCAGTGCTCTTACAGACATGAACACTGAAGCTTTCTTT
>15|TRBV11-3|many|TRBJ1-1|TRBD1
CASSLPQGSSGKAFF
TGTGCCAGCAGCTTACCACAGGGGTCTTCTGGTAAAGCTTTCTTT
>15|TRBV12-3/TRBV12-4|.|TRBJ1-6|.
CASTPAGMANSPLHF
TGTGCCAGCACCCCGGCAGGGATGGCTAATTCACCCCTCCACTTT
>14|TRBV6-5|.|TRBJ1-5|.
CAIMEGRGNQPQHF
TGTGCCATTATGGAGGGAAGAGGCAATCAGCCCCAGCATTTT
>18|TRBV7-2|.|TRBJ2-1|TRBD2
CASSRLLRLAGGNNEQFF
TGTGCCAGCAGCCGCTTATTGCGACTAGCGGGGGGGAACAATGAGCAGTTCTTC
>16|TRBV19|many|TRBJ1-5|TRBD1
CASSEQTGTGNQPQHF
TGTGCCAGTAGTGAACAAACCGGGACAGGGAATCAGCCCCAGCATTTT
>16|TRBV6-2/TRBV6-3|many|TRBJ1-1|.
CASRSGGIAMNTEAFF
TGTGCCAGCAGATCAGGAGGAATCGCAATGAACACTGAAGCTTTCTTT